The 22 T cell receptor beta chains below all came from one sample that was sequenced in a study of human T cells and chemical hapten exposure. Specified time point: patch test 2, 6 weeks after DPC sensitization. Regarding treatment: therapeutic diphenylcyclopropenone sensitization with weekly scalp DPC. Via MiXCR, TCRdb re-called the RACE reads, giving one row per CDR3 protein. The sample carries fewer than 95,000 distinct CDR3 sequences, 8% to 13% recorded once. Sequenced material: whole blood, taken in connection with sensitization to the hapten diphenylcyclopropenone (DPC). All receptors derive from a middle-aged man with alopecia areata. Some clones in this sample may be carry-over from other donors' samples.

This clonotype appeared many times. The V and J genes are TRBV23-1 and TRBJ2-1; 12 bases agree with TRBD2. TRBV23-1 is an ORF; its function is uncertain. This CDR3 comprises 20 residues. V trimming: 4 bases; J trimming: 8 bases; junction bases outside the gene matches: 21. CDR3 sequence (DNA): TGCGCCAGCAGTCGACCCAAGGACAGGGCAGAGACTAGCGGGAGAGATGAGCAGTTCTTC. It translates to CASSRPKDRAETSGRDEQFF.

The CDR3 protein is CASSLRSFTQETQYF. CDR3 nucleotides: TGTGCCAGCAGTTTAAGGTCGTTTACTCAAGAGACCCAGTACTTC. The gene calls are TRBV28 and TRBJ2-5; D unclear. The germline CDR1 and CDR2 sequences are MDHEN and SYDVKM. V gave up 2 bases and J gave up 2 bases, with 12 bases separating them. CDR3 length: 15 amino acids.

This clonotype was seen more than once but under ten times. The CDR3 bases are TGTGCCAGCAGAGGAAACTCCTACGAGCAGTACGTC. Its translation is CASRGNSYEQYV. This sequence joins TRBV7-8 and TRBJ2-7; no clear D. This CDR3 has 12 amino acids. CDR1 SGHVS and CDR2 FQNEAQ come from the germline V gene. Trimming shortened V by 6 bases and J by 0 bases, and 6 bases separated the two germline ends.

This clonotype has at least ten counts. The genes are TRBV29-1 and TRBJ2-7, with a tentative D call TRBD1 (5 bases). With 5 bases removed from V and 3 bases from J, the gap between germline ends came to 11 bases. Germline CDR1 SQVTM, CDR2 ANQGSEA. The CDR3 is made up of 12 amino acids. Here the CDR3 DNA reads TGCAGCGTTATCCAGGGAAACTACGAGCAGTACTTC. The encoded protein is CSVIQGNYEQYF.

This clonotype was counted at least ten times. This chain links TRBV24-1 with TRBJ2-3, with a possible D match to TRBD2 (5 bases). Germline assignment: CDR1 KGHDR and CDR2 SFDVKD. The CDR3 covers 13 residues. V lost 7 bases to trimming and J lost 7 bases, with 14 bases between them. DNA of the CDR3: TGTGCCACCAGCGGGATTGACTGGAATACGCAGTATTTT. Protein product: CATSGIDWNTQYF.

In this sample, this clonotype turned up a few times. The V and J genes are TRBV21-1 and TRBJ2-1; the D segment call TRBD2 is taken from the table without a DNA check. TRBV21-1 is termed a pseudogene. The CDR3 extends over 13 amino acids. In DNA form, the CDR3 reads TGTGCCAGCGAGGGCAAGGGTCTGAATGAGCAGTTCTTC. Amino acids: CASEGKGLNEQFF.

The chain links TRBV20-1 to TRBJ2-4, with D possibly called TRBD1 or TRBD2 (7 bases each). The CDR3 is 16 residues long. Germline-derived CDR1 and CDR2 are DFQATT and SNEGSKA (reference sequence). Trimming stripped 4 bases from V and 3 bases from J, with 19 bases between. The CDR3 nucleotides read TGCAGTGCTAAAGAACAGGGGAGGGCCCTCAAAAACATTCAGTACTTC. Translation: CSAKEQGRALKNIQYF.

A few counts support this clonotype. The chain is built from TRBV5-1 and TRBJ2-7, with TRBD1 matching over 7 bases. J gave up 3 bases and V 1 base, and 4 bases lay outside the gene matches. The CDR3 length is 14 residues. Germline CDR1 and CDR2: SGHRS and YFSETQ. CDR3 amino acids: CASSLTGVSYEQYF. CDR3 nucleotide sequence: TGCGCCAGCAGCTTGACAGGGGTAAGCTACGAGCAGTACTTC.

This chain uses TRBV7-2 with TRBJ2-7, with TRBD1 identical over 11 bases. Trimming cost V 6 bases and J 3 bases; bases outside gene matches: 13. Germline CDR1 and CDR2: SGHTA and FQGNSA. This CDR3 has 17 residues. In nucleotides, the CDR3 is TGTGCCAGCAGAACGCAGCGGGTTGGGACAGGGGGCTACGAGCAGTACTTC. Translated, it gives CASRTQRVGTGGYEQYF.

In its sample, this clonotype was seen many times. The rearrangement uses TRBV7-9 and TRBJ2-1; 14 bases line up with TRBD2. The trim removed 3 bases at V and 4 bases at J, leaving 2 bases unmatched. The germline V gene has CDR1 SEHNR and CDR2 FQNEAQ (reference sequence). This CDR3 has 16 amino acids. The CDR3 DNA is TGTGCCAGCAGCTTGGGACTAGCGGGAGTTTACAATGAGCAGTTCTTC. As protein: CASSLGLAGVYNEQFF.

This clonotype was seen many times. V is TRBV30 and J is TRBJ1-2; the D is unclear. The germline CDR1 and CDR2 sequences are GTSNPN and SVGIG (reference sequence). Trimming pared 4 bases from V and 2 bases from J, leaving 8 bases between. This CDR3 is 12 amino acids long. This CDR3 is CAWTPQNYGYTF. Here the CDR3 DNA reads TGTGCCTGGACTCCTCAGAACTATGGCTACACCTTC.

In this sample, this clonotype turned up a few times. The genes are TRBV7-2 and TRBJ2-1; D is undetermined. CDR1 SGHTA and CDR2 FQGNSA come from the germline V gene. The CDR3 is 14 residues long. V lost 5 bases to trimming and J lost 5 bases, with 13 bases between them. DNA of the CDR3: TGTGCCAGCAGCCGTGTCCTCGCAAACAATGAGCAGTTCTTC. It encodes CASSRVLANNEQFF. The whole variable domain, filled in from reference TRBV7-2 and TRBJ2-1, reads GAGVSQSPSNKVTEKGKDVELRCDPISGHTALYWYRQSLGQGLEFLIYFQGNSAPDKSGLPSDRFSAERTGGSVSTLTIQRTQQEDSAVYLCASSRVLANNEQFFGPGTRLTVL.

This clonotype was seen more than once but under ten times. The chain joins TRBV20-1 to TRBJ2-3; TRBD2 matches 7 bases. The junction had 7 bases not matched to a gene; V was cut back by 3 bases and J by 1 base. Per germline, CDR1 DFQATT and CDR2 SNEGSKA (reference sequence). The CDR3 covers 15 residues. CDR3 in amino acids: CSASGTLAGTDTQYF. The CDR3 DNA is TGCAGTGCTAGTGGAACCCTAGCGGGCACAGATACGCAGTATTTT.

The table lists this clonotype with a few counts. The rearrangement joins TRBV28 to TRBJ2-7, with D possibly being TRBD1 (5 bases). Germline V gene sequence: CDR1 MDHEN, CDR2 SYDVKM. CDR3 length equals 10 residues. V lost 5 bases, J lost 8 bases, and 7 bases lay in between. The CDR3 bases are TGTGCCAGCAGTCGACAGAAGCAGTACTTC. As protein: CASSRQKQYF.

This chain connects TRBV6-2 or TRBV6-3 to TRBJ2-7, with D possibly being TRBD1 (6 bases). Germline assignment: CDR1 MNHEY and CDR2 SVGEGT. Deletions cut 0 bases from V and 2 bases from J, with 8 bases between. This CDR3 is 14 amino acids long. CDR3 bases: TGTGCCAGCAGTTACTCGGGGACAACCTACGAGCAGTACGTC. Protein sequence: CASSYSGTTYEQYV.

V and J are TRBV9 and TRBJ1-2; the match to TRBD1 covers 9 bases. The V segment lost 0 bases and the J segment 6 bases; nucleotides outside the gene matches: 9. The germline gives CDR1 SGDLS, CDR2 YYNGEE. The CDR3 totals 16 residues. The CDR3 DNA reads TGTGCCAGCAGCGTAGCTCCAACCGGGACAGGGAATGGCTACACCTTC. Translating gives CASSVAPTGTGNGYTF.

The J gene is TRBJ2-2, the V gene TRBV12-3 or TRBV12-4; perhaps TRBD2 as D (6 bases). This CDR3 has 14 amino acids. The ends were cut back, 8 bases at V and 2 bases at J, with 12 bases in the middle. CDR3 residues: CASHLATNTGELFF. For the CDR3, the DNA is TGTGCCAGCCATCTAGCGACTAACACCGGGGAGCTGTTTTTT.

This clonotype has a handful of counts. The CDR3 nucleotides are TGTGCCAGTAGTATCATTGGAGCGATGAACACCGGGGAGCTGTTTTTT. Translating gives CASSIIGAMNTGELFF. The gene calls are TRBV19 and TRBJ2-2, with D unclear. The CDR3 has 16 amino acids. The V gene's germline CDR1 is LNHDA and CDR2 SQIVND (reference sequence). Trimming removed 3 bases from V and 1 base from J, with 12 bases in between.

In its sample, this clonotype was seen a few times. V and J are TRBV27 and TRBJ2-7; D remains ambiguous. The CDR3 covers 15 residues. Trimming shortened V by 5 bases and J by 6 bases, and 20 bases separated the two germline ends. Germline CDR1 reads MNHEY; CDR2 reads SMNVEV (reference sequence). The CDR3 loop is CASSPLGLPPGEQYF. The CDR3 nucleotides read TGTGCCAGCAGTCCCCTAGGTTTGCCCCCCGGCGAGCAGTACTTC.

The table lists this clonotype with a few counts. The V call is TRBV13, the J call TRBJ1-1; D gene ambiguous. This CDR3 has 12 amino acids. The germline gives CDR1 PRHDT, CDR2 FYEKMQ (reference sequence). Trimming removed 5 bases at V and 6 bases at J, with 10 bases between. The CDR3 nucleotides read TGTGCCAGCAGCAGATCAGGCGCTGAAGCTTTCTTT. This codes for CASSRSGAEAFF.

V gene TRBV4-3 combines with J gene TRBJ2-1; 15 bases fit TRBD2. CDR1 is LGHNA and CDR2 is YSLEER in the germline V gene. The V gene end was trimmed by 0 bases and the J gene end by 10 bases; junction bases not matched to a gene: 7. This CDR3 has 17 amino acids. The CDR3 DNA follows: TGCGCCAGCAGCCAAGATAGTGGGACTAGCGGGGGGAAAGAGCAGTTCTTC. It encodes CASSQDSGTSGGKEQFF.

This clonotype was seen a few times. This rearrangement joins TRBV5-1 to TRBJ2-1; 10 bases line up with TRBD2. The V gene's germline CDR1 is SGHRS and CDR2 YFSETQ. The CDR3 spans 15 residues. Unmatched junction bases numbered 6, after V lost 7 bases and J lost 2 bases. The CDR3 DNA reads TGCGCCAGCGGCTCTACTAGCGGGGCCTACAATGAGCAGTTCTTC. Translating it yields CASGSTSGAYNEQFF.